This T cell receptor (beta chain) was recovered during a study of T-cell memory formation after mild COVID-19. CDR3 length equals 13 residues. The V end lost 1 base, the J end lost 7 bases, and 10 bases lay between the germline ends. Germline assignment: CDR1 LGHDT and CDR2 YNNKEL (reference sequence). Study results and limitations: Among clones contracting day 15 to 85, CD4/CD8 was balanced, whereas later expanders leaned CD4+. Mainly CM and EM harbored the contracting CD4+ clones; mainly EMRA harbored the CD8+ ones.

TCRdb analysed the 5' RACE reads with MiXCR anew, one entry per CDR3 protein. Here the sample spans 470,000 or so distinct CDR3 sequences, around a quarter being singletons. This clonotype was seen a handful of times. The antigen remains undetermined. The specimen was PBMCs or a T cell subset sorted from them (not recorded which). The V gene is TRBV3-1, the J gene TRBJ2-5, with D possibly being TRBD2 (5 bases). The sequence derives from an adult woman who had mild COVID-19 (a few samples of this study predate the infection). Cell type and time point are not known. This CDR3 reads CASSQVDEGTQYF. CDR3 coding DNA: TGTGCCAGCAGCCAAGTGGATGAGGGGACCCAGTACTTC.